What follows describes a single TCR beta chain. Its target antigen remains unknown. There are no base qualities to consult, and no much larger clone falls within one base. Using the deep immunoSEQ assay, TCR CDR3 regions were amplified from genomic DNA by multiplex PCR. For each cell subset, the extracted genomic DNA was distributed evenly across all wells of several immunoSEQ 96-well plates, and each plate served as one replicate. Each replicate PCR for sorted subsets received approximately 200 ng genomic DNA, equal to roughly 30,000 T cell genomes. The purified libraries were quantified using a Qubit 3.0 fluorometer, sized with a Bioanalyzer 2100, and then quantified again using the KAPA Library Quantification kit. Every immunoSEQ 96-well plate was sequenced on a dedicated single-read 150-cycle Illumina NextSeq 550 flow cell. In the paper's pipeline: The immunoSEQ output contained only junctional sequences without quality scores, so filtering could not match that applied to full-length reads. Sequences were annotated with PyIR, a Python wrapper for IgBLAST v1.9, using IMGT germline references to assign V/J genes and CDR3. Reads with weak V/J assignments (E-value above 1e-6), missing CDR3, stop codons, out-of-frame junctions, or ambiguous translated residues were removed. V3J clonotypes were defined by identical inferred V gene, J gene, and CDR3 amino acid sequence. The percentage overlap between two repertoires was calculated by dividing the number of shared unique clonotypes by the size of the smaller repertoire. Repertoire richness was assessed with RTK rarefaction, the Chao1 estimator, and Recon v2.1 estimates of unobserved clonotypes. Generation probabilities for all TCRbeta clonotypes obtained by the gDNA method from a few donors were computed using OLGA. TCRdb carries this immuneACCESS record with in-frame sequences only. Its versions omit some clonotypes, under half of them owing to an unresolved V gene in the studies checked, with the rest unexplained. V and J calls and clone size are given by that table; D and trimming were obtained from the DNA. This sample holds about 1.5 million clones; roughly 95% were observed only once. The ten top clones hold roughly 1.2% of the sample.

The source of the sample is a study of shared clonotypes between healthy human individuals (dated by TCRdb to the early 2020s). Notes on the research overall: Three men and two women, aged 18 to 49 years, made up the cohort. To increase sequencing depth and limit assay-specific biases, TCR repertoire library preparation and sequencing were carried out by different laboratories using diverse techniques. Blood TCR repertoires of 5 or 6 healthy adults were deeply sequenced to estimate repertoire size and the extent of clonotype sharing between individuals. For each donor, CD4 naive and CD4 memory were each run on three plates, CD8 naive on two plates, and CD8 memory on one plate. Between about 0.8 and 8.9 billion PBMCs per donor were obtained by leukapheresis. Summary of the overall study and its limitations: Even with the large sequencing depth, rarefaction of the sorted-subset datasets indicated that sequencing was incomplete. The small number of donors limited the genetic and exposure-history diversity represented. Sampling was restricted to blood, and TCR repertoires in tissue are likely to differ from TCR repertoires in blood. Across four donors, around 5.4% of naive CD4, roughly 3.5% of naive CD8, roughly 2.2% of memory CD4, and around 0.4% of memory CD8 clonotypes were shared. Naive subsets generally had larger estimated clonotype richness than memory subsets. Higher generation probabilities were observed for clonotypes shared by all four sorted-subset donors than for non-shared clonotypes. Pairwise subsampling led to the expectation that sequencing depth would affect the degree of clonotype sharing among donors.

The donors were healthy, HIV-negative adults with no recently reported acute infections or vaccinations. All donors were Caucasian adults living in Nashville, Tennessee, USA. CD4+ T cells were enriched through magnetic negative selection, after which naive cells were positively selected on CD45RA and the remaining negative fraction served as the memory subset. Blood was collected by leukapheresis, and PBMCs were isolated by Ficoll-Histopaque density gradient centrifugation and then cryopreserved in liquid nitrogen vapor phase. Analytical flow cytometry was used to check the purity and quantity of each magnetically sorted T cell population. Genomic DNA was isolated from each sorted fraction and quantified by UV absorbance on a Nanodrop 2000c. The TCR originated in a man in his thirties or forties in good health. Sequenced sample: naive CD4+ T cells sorted from blood. Reading the label with the study, this specimen's cell subset or site is: CD45RA+ positively selected.

DNA sequence: TGTGCCAGCAGCTTGAGGGACAGGGGGCGAACCGGGGAGCTGTTTTTT. Its protein product is CASSLRDRGRTGELFF. This chain joins TRBV5-4 to TRBJ2-2, and 12 junctional nucleotides match TRBD1. CDR1 and CDR2 are read off the germline V gene (reference sequence) as SGHNT and YYREEE. Trimming takes 1 base off V and 5 bases off J; junction bases not matched to a gene: 3. Taken from cysteine to phenylalanine, the CDR3 has 16 residues. The kept DNA is CDR3 alone, 48 bases in frame from the first base.